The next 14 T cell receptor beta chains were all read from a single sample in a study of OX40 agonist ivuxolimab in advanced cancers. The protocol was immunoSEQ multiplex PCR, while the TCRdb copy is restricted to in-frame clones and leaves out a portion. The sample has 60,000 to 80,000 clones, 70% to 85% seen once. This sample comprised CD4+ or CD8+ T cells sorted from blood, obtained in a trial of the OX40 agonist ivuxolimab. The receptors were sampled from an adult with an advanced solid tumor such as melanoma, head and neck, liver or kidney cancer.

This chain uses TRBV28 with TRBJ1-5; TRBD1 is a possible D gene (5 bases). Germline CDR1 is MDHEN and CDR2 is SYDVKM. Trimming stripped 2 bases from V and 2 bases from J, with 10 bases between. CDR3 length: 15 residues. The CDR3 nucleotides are TGTGCCAGCAGTTTACAGGGAGGGGGCAATCAGCCCCAGCATTTT. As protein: CASSLQGGGNQPQHF.

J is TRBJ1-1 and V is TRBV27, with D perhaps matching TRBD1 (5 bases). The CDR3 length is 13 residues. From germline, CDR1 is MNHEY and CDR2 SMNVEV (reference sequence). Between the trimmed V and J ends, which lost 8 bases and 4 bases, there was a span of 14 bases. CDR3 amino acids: CASWGGTGTEAFF. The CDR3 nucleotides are TGTGCCAGCTGGGGGGGTACGGGCACTGAAGCTTTCTTT.

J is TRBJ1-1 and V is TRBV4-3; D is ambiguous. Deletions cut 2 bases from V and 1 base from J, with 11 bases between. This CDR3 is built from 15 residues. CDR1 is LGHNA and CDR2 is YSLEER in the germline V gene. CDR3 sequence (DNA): TGCGCCAGCAGCCAAAGAGATAAAGGGAACACTGAAGCTTTCTTT. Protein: CASSQRDKGNTEAFF.

The CDR3 DNA reads as TGTGCCAGCAGCTTCTTGACGGACCAGAACACTGAAGCTTTCTTT. Translated: CASSFLTDQNTEAFF. The genes are TRBV7-2 and TRBJ1-1, with D unclear. The V gene lost 3 bases and the J gene lost 1 base, with 12 bases spanning the gap. The CDR3 consists of 15 residues. In germline, CDR1 is SGHTA, CDR2 FQGNSA. Full variable domain (missing parts from reference TRBV7-2 and TRBJ1-1): GAGVSQSPSNKVTEKGKDVELRCDPISGHTALYWYRQSLGQGLEFLIYFQGNSAPDKSGLPSDRFSAERTGGSVSTLTIQRTQQEDSAVYLCASSFLTDQNTEAFFGQGTRLTVV.

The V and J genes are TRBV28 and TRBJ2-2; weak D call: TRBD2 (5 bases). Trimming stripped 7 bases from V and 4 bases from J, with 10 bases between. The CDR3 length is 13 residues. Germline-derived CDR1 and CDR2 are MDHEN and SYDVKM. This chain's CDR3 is CASIQRSTGELFF. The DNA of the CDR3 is TGTGCCAGCATCCAGCGGAGCACCGGGGAGCTGTTTTTT.

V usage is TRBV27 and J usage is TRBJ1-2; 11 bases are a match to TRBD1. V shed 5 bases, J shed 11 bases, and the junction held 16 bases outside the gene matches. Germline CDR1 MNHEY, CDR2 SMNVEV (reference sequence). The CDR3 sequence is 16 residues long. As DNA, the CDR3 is TGTGCCAGCAGTACGAGCCCGGGACAGGGGGTAGGAGAATACACCTTC. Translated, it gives CASSTSPGQGVGEYTF.

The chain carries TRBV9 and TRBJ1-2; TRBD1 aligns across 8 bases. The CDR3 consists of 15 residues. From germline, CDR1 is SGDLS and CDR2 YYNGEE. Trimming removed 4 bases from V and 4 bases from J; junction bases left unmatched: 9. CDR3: CASSRGQGHPYGYTF. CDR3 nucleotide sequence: TGTGCCAGCAGCAGAGGACAGGGCCACCCCTATGGCTACACCTTC.

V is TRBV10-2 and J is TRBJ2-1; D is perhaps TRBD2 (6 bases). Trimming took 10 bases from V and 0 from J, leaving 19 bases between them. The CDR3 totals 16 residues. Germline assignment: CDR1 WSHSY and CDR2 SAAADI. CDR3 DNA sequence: TGCGCCACCAGGGTCCGGGGGATCCTCTCCTACAATGAGCAGTTCTTC. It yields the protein CATRVRGILSYNEQFF.

The CDR3 spells CASTARGQGGLEGYTF. In DNA, the CDR3 is TGTGCCAGCACCGCCCGGGGACAGGGGGGGCTAGAGGGCTACACCTTC. This chain joins TRBV11-2 and TRBJ1-2; TRBD1 aligns across 11 bases. J was trimmed by 8 bases and V by 7 bases; bases with no gene match: 15. The CDR3 is 16 amino acids. Germline assignment: CDR1 SGHAT and CDR2 FQNNGV.

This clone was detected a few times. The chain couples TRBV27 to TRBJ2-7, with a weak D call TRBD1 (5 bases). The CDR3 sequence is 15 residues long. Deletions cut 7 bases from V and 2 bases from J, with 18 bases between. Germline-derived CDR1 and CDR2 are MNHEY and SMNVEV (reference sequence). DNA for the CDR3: TGTGCCAGCAAAAAATCCCGACAGATGGCCTACGAGCAGTACTTC. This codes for CASKKSRQMAYEQYF.

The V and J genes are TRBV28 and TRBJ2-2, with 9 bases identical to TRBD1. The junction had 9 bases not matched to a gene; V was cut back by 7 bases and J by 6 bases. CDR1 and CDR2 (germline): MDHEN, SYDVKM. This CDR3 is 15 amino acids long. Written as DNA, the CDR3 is TGTGCCAGCACCCTAAGGACAGGGGTAGCCGGGGAGCTGTTTTTT. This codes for CASTLRTGVAGELFF.

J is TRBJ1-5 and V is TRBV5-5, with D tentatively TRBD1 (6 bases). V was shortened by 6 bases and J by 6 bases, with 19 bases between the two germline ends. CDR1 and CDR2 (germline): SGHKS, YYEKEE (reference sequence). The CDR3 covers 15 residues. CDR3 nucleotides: TGTGCCAGCACCGACACTCCAGGGGAGAGTCAGCCCCAGCATTTT. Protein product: CASTDTPGESQPQHF. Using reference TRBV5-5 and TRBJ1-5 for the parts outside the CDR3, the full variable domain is DAGVTQSPTHLIKTRGQQVTLRCSPISGHKSVSWYQQVLGQGPQFIFQYYEKEERGRGNFPDRFSARQFPNYSSELNVNALLLGDSALYLCASTDTPGESQPQHFGDGTRLSIL.

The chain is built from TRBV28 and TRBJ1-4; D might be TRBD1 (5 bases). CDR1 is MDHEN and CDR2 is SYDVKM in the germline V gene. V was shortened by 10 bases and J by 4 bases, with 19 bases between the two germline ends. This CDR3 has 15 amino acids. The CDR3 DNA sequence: TGTGCCACCACTCAGGGACGTGGTGTTAATGAAAAACTGTTTTTT. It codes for CATTQGRGVNEKLFF.

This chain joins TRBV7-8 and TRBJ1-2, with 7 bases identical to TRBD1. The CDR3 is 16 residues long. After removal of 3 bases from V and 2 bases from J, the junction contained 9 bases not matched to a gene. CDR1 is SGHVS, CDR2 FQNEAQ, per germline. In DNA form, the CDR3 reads TGTGCCAGCAGCTTGGGTAGGGGGCGGGTGAACTATGGCTACACCTTC. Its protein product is CASSLGRGRVNYGYTF.